Sequencing of this T cell receptor beta chain was carried out in a study of T cells in women clearing cervical HPV infection. Study at large: Case blood was drawn when the lesion was first found; control blood after infection became undetectable.

Here immunoSEQ multiplex PCR was the method, and the copy in TCRdb shows in-frame clones only, minus some. Reported are about 20,000 clones; the ten largest clones contain about 3.3%. The V and J ends lost 5 bases and 5 bases respectively, with 18 bases between them. Germline V gene lookup returns CDR1 SGHTA and CDR2 FQGNSA. CDR3 length: 15 residues. On this clone itself: The missing CDR3 end, 3 residues past where the read stops, is filled in from the germline J gene.

The chain is built from TRBV7-2 and TRBJ2-5; D unresolved. The TCR originated in a woman between 18 and 69 years old with a cervical HPV16 infection that either progressed to CIN3+ or cleared (not recorded which). Sequenced material: blood buffy coat. CDR3 loop: CASSQGSGLFETQYF. The part of the CDR3 DNA that was read is TGTGCCAGCAGCCAAGGTTCGGGTTTATTTGAGACC.